This T cell receptor (beta chain) derives from a study of T cell responses to AZD1222 COVID-19 vaccine (dated by TCRdb to the early 2020s). Regarding the research as a whole: TCR sequencing covered 230 to 250 trial participants: nearly 210 given two doses of AZD1222 and about 26 given two doses of MenACWY control vaccine. Trial participants were enrolled into age subgroups of 18-55, 56-69 and 70-plus years, which contained 148, 28 and 57 TCR-sequenced participants, respectively. Study-wide conclusions, independent of this receptor: Reportedly, close to half of the unique spike-specific TCRs recognized epitopes lying outside the regions that are mutated in the B.1.351 and B.1.1.7 variants. CD4 TCRs associated with the vaccine covered the entire spike protein, and the dominant responses were in regions 160-218 and 743-854. Participants were mostly white British and included more females than males, and it was suggested by the authors that clonal diversity may have been underestimated. Because no day 14 peak-response samples were available, the repertoires could be characterized only after the peak T cell response. Conclusions about previously exposed vaccinees were limited because only six AZD1222 recipients were SARS-CoV-2 seropositive at baseline. After two AZD1222 doses, spike-specific TCR breadth and depth were significantly higher than at day 0 and than in MenACWY recipients. In the small 56-69-year group, the increase in depth fell short of significance, most likely because of low power.

The CDR3 regions of human TCRbeta chains were subjected to immunosequencing. The paper's processing steps were these. TCRs in the repertoires were matched against a reference library of SARS-CoV-2-specific TCRs that had been generated with the MIRA antigen-specificity platform. Breadth was defined as the fraction of unique TCRs that were SARS-CoV-2-associated, and depth was defined as the fraction of total T cells that were SARS-CoV-2-associated. Using the MIRA data, every spike-specific TCR was mapped to the spike region that the TCR reacted to and assigned to either a CD4 or a CD8 class. Log10-transformed breadth and depth values were compared by one-way ANOVA with Sidak's multiple comparisons tests. The clones in this table, taken by TCRdb from immuneACCESS, are in-frame only. Not every clone is retained; where verified, under half of the shortfall comes from an unresolved V gene, and the cause of the rest is unknown. V, J and clone size are taken as reported in that table, and D and trimming were inferred from the DNA itself. Across this sample there are around 95,000 clones, with about 90% seen only once. Together, the top ten hold over 4% of the sample.

What the time point label conveys for this sample: baseline before first vaccination. Read against the paper, the sample's treatment or condition label means: meningococcal conjugate vaccine given as trial control. Vaccinee samples came from UK trials COV001 and COV002, including a single-blind randomized controlled phase 2/3 trial of AZD1222 (ChAdOx1 nCoV-19) in healthy adults. For TCRbeta chain sequencing, PBMC samples were collected from trial participants at day 0 and at day 28 after the second dose. The CDR3 goes from the cysteine to the phenylalanine over 12 residues. Of the read, only the CDR3 DNA is kept; its 36 bases are in frame from base 1. V ends up 4 bases short and J 3 bases short, with an unmatched junction base count of 2. The germline V gene sets CDR1 to SQVTM and CDR2 to ANQGSEA. Regarding this clone: Its antigen has not been determined. No much larger clonotype is one base removed from it; base qualities were not supplied.

The chain links TRBV29-1 with TRBJ2-7; 8 junctional bases match TRBD2. The source material was peripheral blood, sampled on day 0 of MenACWY control vaccination. This sequence was found in an adult in good health. The nucleotides read TGCAGCGTTGTCGGGACTAGCTACGAGCAGTACTTC. This translates into CSVVGTSYEQYF.